One and the same sample provided the 23 T cell receptor beta chains below, sequenced in a study of CXCR3-negative and CXCR3-positive naive CD8 T cells. Study findings and constraints: Naive cells with CXCR3 showed TRB CDR3s that were more hydrophobic than those in CXCR3-negative naive cells.

UMI-labeled TRB cDNA libraries were prepared by 5' RACE. TCRdb re-called the 5' RACE reads and gives one entry per CDR3 protein, without DNA. This specimen shows tens of thousands of distinct CDR3 sequences; the ten leading clones hold approximately 0.5%. Antigen specificity for these receptors is unknown. The source material was naive CXCR3+ CD8+ T cells from blood. Subset of the sample: CD45RO-CCR7+CD27+CD95- naive CD8+ T cells expressing CXCR3 (TNR3+). The receptors stem from a human donor in good health. Some clones in this sample may be carry-over from other donors' samples.

The chain recombines TRBV20-1 with TRBJ1-1; the D gene TCRdb calls, TRBD1, cannot be checked with no DNA. This CDR3 is built from 13 residues. The germline gives CDR1 DFQATT, CDR2 SNEGSKA (reference sequence). Here the CDR3 reads CSARRQGGTEAFF.

J is TRBJ2-2 and V is TRBV19; TCRdb's assignment of TRBD2 cannot be checked, as there is no DNA. CDR3 size: 16 residues. Germline V gene data show CDR1 as LNHDA and CDR2 as SQIVND (reference sequence). CDR3 amino acids: CASSSGAGSNTGELFF.

This chain uses TRBV20-1 with TRBJ2-3. The CDR3 is made up of 14 amino acids. Germline V CDR1 and CDR2: DFQATT, SNEGSKA (reference sequence). The CDR3 reads CSARVGVGADTQYF.

The V call is TRBV27, the J call TRBJ2-2; the D call of TRBD1 rests on TCRdb alone, since no DNA is present to check it. The germline CDR1 and CDR2 sequences are MNHEY and SMNVEV (reference sequence). This CDR3 comprises 14 residues. CDR3 in amino acids: CASSLNQGGGELFF.

The chain carries TRBV27 and TRBJ2-7; TCRdb gives TRBD1 as the D gene, but with no DNA this cannot be confirmed. The CDR3 contains 14 residues. The germline CDR1 and CDR2 sequences are MNHEY and SMNVEV (reference sequence). CDR3 loop: CASSSKGQDYEQYF.

This chain joins TRBV7-3 and TRBJ2-1. Looked up from germline, CDR1 is SGHTA and CDR2 is FQGTGA. The CDR3 extends over 14 amino acids. CDR3 in amino acids: CASSPFYSSNEQFF.

This chain connects TRBV20-1 to TRBJ2-7; no DNA is available, so the TRBD1 call from TCRdb remains unchecked. CDR3 length equals 13 residues. The germline CDR1 and CDR2 sequences are DFQATT and SNEGSKA (reference sequence). The CDR3 is CSANPRQGGEQYF.

The V gene is TRBV5-1, the J gene TRBJ2-7; the D call from TCRdb, TRBD1, cannot be confirmed without DNA. CDR3 length equals 14 residues. Germline loops: CDR1 SGHRS, CDR2 YFSETQ. The CDR3 sequence: CASGVGQAFYEQYF.

The rearrangement links TRBV9 to TRBJ2-1; checking the TCRdb D call of TRBD2 is not possible without DNA. CDR3 size: 16 residues. The germline V gene has CDR1 SGDLS and CDR2 YYNGEE. The CDR3 loop reads CASSAGGTIYTYEQFF.

The gene calls are TRBV29-1 and TRBJ2-3; TCRdb lists TRBD1, though no DNA is available to test this call. Germline V CDR1 and CDR2: SQVTM, ANQGSEA. There are 16 residues in the CDR3. The CDR3: CSVGRGQGNYTDTQYF.

The CDR3 sequence: CASSLGGNTGELFF. The V call is TRBV7-3, the J call TRBJ2-2. CDR1 is SGHTA, CDR2 FQGTGA, per germline. The CDR3 has 14 residues.

This rearrangement joins TRBV9 to TRBJ2-7; TCRdb lists TRBD2, though no DNA is available to test this call. The CDR3 is 15 residues long. Germline V lookup: CDR1 SGDLS, CDR2 YYNGEE. The CDR3 reads CASSVGLATSYEQYF.

The V gene is TRBV9, the J gene TRBJ2-7; checking the TCRdb D call of TRBD1 is not possible without DNA. The CDR3 is made up of 15 amino acids. CDR1 and CDR2 from the germline V gene are SGDLS and YYNGEE. CDR3 in amino acids: CASSVGDRGFDEQYF.

The chain employs TRBV12-3 or TRBV12-4 and TRBJ2-7; there is no DNA to check the TCRdb D call of TRBD1. The CDR3 is made up of 13 amino acids. CDR3 amino acids: CASSSGQFYEQYF.

This rearrangement joins TRBV7-8 to TRBJ2-3; the D gene TCRdb calls, TRBD1, cannot be checked with no DNA. The CDR3 covers 17 residues. Per germline, CDR1 SGHVS and CDR2 FQNEAQ. CDR3 amino acids: CASRARTDIPHTDTQYF.

CDR3 protein: CATSRVPYGGLIYEQYF. J is TRBJ2-7 and V is TRBV15; without DNA, the TCRdb call of TRBD2 cannot be checked. The CDR3 sequence is 17 residues long. CDR1 LNHNV and CDR2 YYDKDF come from the germline V gene (reference sequence). The entire variable domain, with the rest obtained from reference TRBV15 and TRBJ2-7, is as follows: DAMVIQNPRYQVTQFGKPVTLSCSQTLNHNVMYWYQQKSSQAPKLLFHYYDKDFNNEADTPDNFQSRRPNTSFCFLDIRSPGLGDTAMYLCATSRVPYGGLIYEQYFGPGTRLTVT.

CDR3 loop: CSVVTGDSYEQYF. The genes are TRBV29-1 and TRBJ2-7. The CDR3 sequence is 13 residues long. Germline assignment: CDR1 SQVTM and CDR2 ANQGSEA.

The rearrangement joins TRBV7-8 to TRBJ2-2; TCRdb lists TRBD1, though no DNA is available to test this call. CDR3 length: 12 amino acids. Germline V lookup: CDR1 SGHVS, CDR2 FQNEAQ. CDR3: CATSPGTGELFF.

The chain joins TRBV5-6 to TRBJ2-2; TCRdb returns TRBD1, unconfirmable since there is no DNA. Looked up from germline, CDR1 is SGHDT and CDR2 is YYEEEE. This CDR3 region has 18 residues. CDR3: CASSLHPTENANTGELFF. Combining the CDR3 with reference TRBV5-6 and TRBJ2-2 gives the whole variable domain DAGVTQSPTHLIKTRGQQVTLRCSPKSGHDTVSWYQQALGQGPQFIFQYYEEEERQRGNFPDRFSGHQFPNYSSELNVNALLLGDSALYLCASSLHPTENANTGELFFGEGSRLTVL.

The chain employs TRBV6-5 and TRBJ1-2. The CDR3 covers 15 residues. Germline V gives CDR1 MNHEY, CDR2 SVGAGI. The CDR3 is CASSYSSGVNYGYTF.

The CDR3 reads CASSPAWGLNTEAFF. The rearrangement links TRBV28 to TRBJ1-1; TCRdb picks TRBD1, but there is no DNA to check that call. CDR1 MDHEN and CDR2 SYDVKM come from the germline V gene. The CDR3 runs 15 residues.

The chain links TRBV28 to TRBJ2-3. Germline lookup yields CDR1 MDHEN and CDR2 SYDVKM. This CDR3 is 14 amino acids long. The CDR3: CASSYTYTTDTQYF.

The gene calls are TRBV6-5 and TRBJ2-5; TCRdb indicates TRBD2, and absent DNA this call remains unverified. The CDR3 is made up of 13 amino acids. CDR1 is MNHEY and CDR2 is SVGAGI in the germline V gene. The CDR3 here is CASSYGGRETQYF.